Following are 24 T cell receptor beta chains from one sample sequenced in a study of naive and memory T cell subsets (dated by TCRdb to about 2017). Library preparation employed UMI-ligation and nested PCR. This sample was sequenced with an Illumina MiSeq. The beta constant-region primer was an equimolar mix of two oligonucleotides covering both TRBC1 and TRBC2. Using fastp trimming at Q25 and MiXCR clonotype assembly, TCRdb reanalyzed the public sequencing data and kept in-frame beta chains. Identical CDR3 proteins give one entry, which carries the most common genes and DNA. This sample gives approximately 89,000 distinct CDR3 sequences in total; 7% to 8% of them show up just once. The ten largest make up 1.6% of the sample. What was sequenced was central memory CD4+ T cells from blood. The cell subset or site label of this sample denotes: central memory, CD45RA- CD27+. The receptor source for this set is a human donor in good health.

This clonotype was observed at least ten times. This chain uses TRBV20-1 with TRBJ2-1; 7 nucleotides match TRBD2. The CDR3 has 20 residues. The V and J ends lost 5 bases and 2 bases, in that order; junction bases with no gene match: 24. Germline-derived CDR1 and CDR2 are DFQATT and SNEGSKA (reference sequence). The CDR3 is CSAGPTRLATHPAAYNEQFF. CDR3 sequence (DNA): TGCAGTGCTGGACCCACCAGACTAGCAACCCATCCGGCGGCCTACAATGAGCAGTTCTTC.

This clonotype appeared many times. The genes are TRBV7-2 and TRBJ1-6; a weak D match, TRBD1 (5 bases). Trimming removed 5 bases from V and 11 bases from J, with 13 bases in between. This CDR3 is built from 13 residues. Germline lookup yields CDR1 SGHTA and CDR2 FQGNSA. The CDR3 reads CASSERGRPPLHF. CDR3 DNA: TGTGCCAGCAGCGAACGGGGGAGGCCACCCCTCCACTTT. The whole variable domain, remainder taken from reference TRBV7-2 and TRBJ1-6, is GAGVSQSPSNKVTEKGKDVELRCDPISGHTALYWYRQSLGQGLEFLIYFQGNSAPDKSGLPSDRFSAERTGGSVSTLTIQRTQQEDSAVYLCASSERGRPPLHFGNGTRLTVT.

This clonotype was detected many times. The chain has TRBV25-1 and TRBJ1-2; 8 bases align to TRBD1. Germline-derived CDR1 and CDR2 are MGHDK and SYGVNS. The CDR3 consists of 11 residues. V lost 3 bases to trimming and J lost 13 bases; unmatched junction nucleotides: 4. The CDR3 DNA follows: TGTGCCAGCAGTGACAGGGGGCGTCTCACCTTC. Its protein product is CASSDRGRLTF.

This clonotype was detected ten times or more. This chain connects TRBV6-2 or TRBV6-3 to TRBJ2-1; weak D call: TRBD1 (5 bases). Germline V CDR1 and CDR2: MNHEY, SVGEGT. V shed 4 bases and J shed 5 bases, with 9 bases lying between them. CDR3 size: 13 residues. DNA of the CDR3: TGTGCCAGCAGTTCTCCCAGGGACAATGAGCAGTTCTTC. Its protein is CASSSPRDNEQFF.

This clonotype appeared a few times. The chain couples TRBV7-8 to TRBJ2-3; a possible D gene is TRBD2 (6 bases). Germline CDR1 is SGHVS and CDR2 is FQNEAQ. The CDR3 has 12 residues. With 5 bases removed from V and 9 bases from J, the gap between germline ends came to 12 bases. CDR3 sequence: CASSTRLETQYF. In DNA, the CDR3 is TGTGCCAGCAGCACCCGACTAGAGACGCAGTATTTT.

The table lists this clonotype with many counts. The gene calls are TRBV27 and TRBJ1-3; D is ambiguous. Trimming removed 5 bases from V and 4 bases from J, with 15 bases in between. Germline V gene data show CDR1 as MNHEY and CDR2 as SMNVEV (reference sequence). The CDR3 is 15 residues long. For the CDR3, the DNA is TGTGCCAGCAGTCCGAGCCGTGATTCCGGAAACACCATATATTTT. Protein sequence: CASSPSRDSGNTIYF.

This clonotype was counted between two and nine times. The chain couples TRBV12-3 or TRBV12-4 to TRBJ1-2, with TRBD1 identical over 9 bases. V lost 6 bases and J lost 3; bases outside the gene matches: 5. CDR3 size: 14 residues. CDR3 in amino acids: CASRGTGYDYGYTF. The CDR3 DNA follows: TGTGCCAGCAGGGGGACAGGGTACGACTATGGCTACACCTTC.

This chain links TRBV13 with TRBJ2-5; a possible D gene is TRBD2 (5 bases). Germline V lookup: CDR1 PRHDT, CDR2 FYEKMQ (reference sequence). There are 16 residues in the CDR3. V was cut by 2 bases and J by 5 bases, with 18 bases left in between. DNA for the CDR3: TGTGCCAGCAGCTTAAGCGGTCTCACGGGTCGGGAGACCCAGTACTTC. Amino acid sequence: CASSLSGLTGRETQYF.

This clonotype was recorded only once. CDR3 coding DNA: TGTGCCAGCAACCGGGGAAGGGACTTCCCACAAGAGACCCAGTACTTC. Translated: CASNRGRDFPQETQYF. The chain couples TRBV7-9 to TRBJ2-5, with D maybe TRBD2 (6 bases). Germline V gene sequence: CDR1 SEHNR, CDR2 FQNEAQ (reference sequence). V was trimmed by 7 bases and J by 2 bases, leaving 20 bases between them. The CDR3 has 16 amino acids.

This clonotype was recorded a few times. J is TRBJ1-1 and V is TRBV18, with D perhaps matching TRBD1 (6 bases). V lost 3 bases, J lost 1 base, and 12 bases lay in between. The germline gives CDR1 KGHSH, CDR2 LQKENI. The CDR3 is made up of 15 amino acids. The CDR3 region is CASSPTGIENTEAFF. In DNA, the CDR3 is TGTGCCAGCTCACCGACAGGTATTGAGAACACTGAAGCTTTCTTT.

This clonotype was recorded many times. The rearrangement uses TRBV29-1 and TRBJ1-1; TRBD1 might be the D (5 bases). In germline, CDR1 is SQVTM, CDR2 ANQGSEA. V was clipped by 4 bases and J by 1 base, with 22 bases between them. This CDR3 region has 17 residues. In DNA form, the CDR3 reads TGCAGCGTTGTACGGGGACCGGGAAAACAGTCGAACACTGAAGCTTTCTTT. Amino acids: CSVVRGPGKQSNTEAFF.

V and J are TRBV27 and TRBJ2-5, with D maybe TRBD1 (5 bases). Deletions cut 6 bases from V and 3 bases from J, with 11 bases between. The CDR3 runs to 13 residues. The germline V gene encodes CDR1 MNHEY and CDR2 SMNVEV (reference sequence). The CDR3 DNA is TGTGCCAGCAGAAGACAGTTAAAAGAGACCCAGTACTTC. Its translation is CASRRQLKETQYF.

This clonotype was counted between two and nine times. The rearrangement uses TRBV7-6 and TRBJ2-7; 10 bases fit TRBD2. The germline V gene has CDR1 SGHVS and CDR2 FNYEAQ. The CDR3 spans 17 residues. With 0 bases clipped from V and 0 bases from J, the junction kept 5 bases outside the gene matches. CDR3 in amino acids: CASSLAPPSGGSYEQYF. CDR3 nucleotide sequence: TGTGCCAGCAGCTTAGCCCCTCCTAGCGGGGGCTCCTACGAGCAGTACTTC.

This clonotype was detected many times. The gene calls are TRBV29-1 and TRBJ2-1, with D possibly called TRBD1 or TRBD2 (5 bases each). The CDR3 length is 13 residues. The germline V gene has CDR1 SQVTM and CDR2 ANQGSEA. Trimming pared 1 base from V and 6 bases from J, leaving 10 bases between. CDR3 sequence (DNA): TGCAGCGTTGAAGCCGTGGGGGTCAATGAGCAGTTCTTC. Translated: CSVEAVGVNEQFF.

V is TRBV11-3 and J is TRBJ2-1; 9 bases match TRBD2. This CDR3 comprises 18 residues. Germline loops: CDR1 SGHNT, CDR2 YENEEA. Trimming at V came to 5 bases and at J to 3 bases, leaving 14 bases not matched to a gene. CDR3 amino acids: CASSIPFGRSGSYNEQFF. DNA of the CDR3: TGTGCCAGCAGCATCCCGTTTGGTCGTAGCGGGAGCTACAATGAGCAGTTCTTC.

This clonotype was seen at least ten times. The V and J genes are TRBV23-1 and TRBJ1-1; the D is unclear. TRBV23-1 is an ORF, and what it does is uncertain. Deletions cut 4 bases from V and 0 bases from J, with 12 bases between. The CDR3 has 15 amino acids. CDR3 residues: CASSPLLAVNTEAFF. DNA for the CDR3: TGCGCCAGCAGTCCGCTACTGGCGGTGAACACTGAAGCTTTCTTT.

V gene TRBV11-1 combines with J gene TRBJ2-3; D gene ambiguous. This CDR3 has 13 amino acids. Germline loops: CDR1 SGHAT, CDR2 FQDESV (reference sequence). V lost 5 bases to trimming and J lost 6 bases, with 12 bases between them. Written as DNA, the CDR3 is TGTGCCAGCAGCCGAAGCTTGTCTGATACGCAGTATTTT. It specifies CASSRSLSDTQYF.

This chain connects TRBV6-2 or TRBV6-3 to TRBJ2-1; 8 bases map to TRBD2. This CDR3 is built from 15 residues. V lost 8 bases and J lost 10; bases outside the gene matches: 16. The germline gives CDR1 MNHEY, CDR2 SVGEGT. The CDR3 DNA reads as TGTGCCAGCCAGGAGTGGGGCGGGAGGAAAGACGAGCAGTTCTTC. It specifies CASQEWGGRKDEQFF.

Many counts were recorded for this clonotype. J is TRBJ1-1 and V is TRBV7-8; D ambiguous. The germline V gene has CDR1 SGHVS and CDR2 FQNEAQ. V lost 4 bases to trimming and J lost 3 bases, with 9 bases between them. The CDR3 has 13 residues. The CDR3 region has the DNA TGTGCCAGCAGCTCCGAACTGTACACTGAAGCTTTCTTT. Amino acids: CASSSELYTEAFF.

This clonotype was seen many times. The chain has TRBV5-4 and TRBJ1-2; D is uncertain. The germline V and J ends were trimmed by 0 bases and 5 bases, with 23 bases remaining between them. The CDR3 runs 18 residues. Germline V gene sequence: CDR1 SGHNT, CDR2 YYREEE (reference sequence). The CDR3: CASSLEGRSSFIPYGYTF. CDR3 in DNA: TGTGCCAGCAGCTTGGAGGGCAGGAGTAGCTTCATACCTTATGGCTACACCTTC.

This clonotype appeared a few times. The chain recombines TRBV11-2 with TRBJ1-6, with 8 bases that match TRBD1. CDR3 length: 15 residues. Germline loops: CDR1 SGHAT, CDR2 FQNNGV. The J segment lost 8 bases and the V segment lost 2 bases, leaving 5 bases of the junction unmatched. The CDR3 DNA reads as TGTGCCAGCAGCTTAAAACCGGGACAGGATTCACCCCTCCACTTT. The encoded protein is CASSLKPGQDSPLHF.

This clonotype was counted a few times. The rearrangement joins TRBV5-1 to TRBJ1-2; the match to TRBD1 covers 9 bases. CDR1 and CDR2 from the germline V gene are SGHRS and YFSETQ. CDR3 length: 18 amino acids. The V gene end was trimmed by 8 bases and the J gene end by 5 bases; junction bases not matched to a gene: 22. The CDR3 here is CARVRAFRDRVLGYGYTF. The CDR3 DNA sequence: TGCGCCAGAGTTCGGGCTTTCCGGGACAGGGTATTAGGTTATGGCTACACCTTC.

The rearrangement joins TRBV4-3 to TRBJ2-1, with TRBD1 matching 11 bases. With V trimmed by 4 bases and J by 8 bases, 1 base remained unmatched. The CDR3 covers 13 residues. Per the germline V gene, CDR1 is LGHNA and CDR2 is YSLEER. The CDR3 DNA reads TGCGCCAGCAGCCGGACAGGGGGCTATGAGCAGTTCTTC. Translating it yields CASSRTGGYEQFF.

About this clonotype itself: An end of the junction does not agree with germline; a read error may underlie this. The V and J genes are TRBV7-2 and TRBJ2-5; unclear D gene. The CDR3 covers 17 residues. Germline CDR1 reads SGHTA; CDR2 reads FQGNSA. The CDR3 DNA reads as TGTGCCAACAGCTTAGCCACAGCATGGCCGAGGCATGAGACCCAGTACTTC. This encodes CANSLATAWPRHETQYF.